Listed below are T cell receptor beta chains from one sample, sequenced in a study of blood T cell repertoires in COVID-19. Repertoires were generated with immunoSEQ multiplex PCR, while TCRdb's copy carries only in-frame clones and drops some. This table has around 620,000 clones, 85% to 90% appearing once. The sequenced sample consisted of peripheral blood. These receptors were taken from a woman between 18 and 29 years old with acute or convalescent COVID-19. CDR3s leave out the opening cysteine and the closing phenylalanine or tryptophan.

TRBJ1-1,TRBV12-3/TRBV12-4,ASRLAGFAEAF
TRBJ1-3,TRBV10-3,AILSGTAGNTIY
TRBJ1-1,TRBV6-5,ASTQWRDGNTEAF
TRBJ1-4,TRBV6-6,ASRSVGTGSEKLF
TRBJ1-6,TRBV6-4,ASSEDNNSPLH
TRBJ1-3,TRBV5-6,ASSPRDRRNTIY
TRBJ1-1,TRBV4-3,ASSQEPRSGSEAF
TRBJ1-3,TRBV4-3,ASSPSGASGNTIY
TRBJ2-7,TRBV4-3,ASSQGPWGGVAYEQY
TRBJ1-1,TRBV5-4,ASSPGWGDTEAF
TRBJ2-7,TRBV10-3,AISPPGLAGGPIHSYEQY
TRBJ2-7,TRBV7-8,ASSDQQGPSSYEQY
TRBJ1-1,TRBV19,ASSLDRGRRTEAF
TRBJ2-2,TRBV4-1,ASSHPSGDGAGELF
TRBJ1-2,TRBV5-1,ASSLSGVDGYT
TRBJ2-3,TRBV12-5,ASGPPRGGGPGDTQY
TRBJ1-5,TRBV12-5,ASGLDLPTSNQPQH
TRBJ1-2,TRBV9,ASSPRGFGYGYT
TRBJ2-1,TRBV7-8,ASSLRQGLSDEQF
TRBJ1-6,TRBV5-1,ASSLGGLGTANSPLH
TRBJ1-1,TRBV2,ASIYRANTEAF
TRBJ1-2,TRBV19,ASIHPGARADQYGYT
TRBJ1-1,TRBV5-7,ASWHTEAF
TRBJ1-2,TRBV5-4,ASSLGTNEGKGYT
TRBJ1-5,TRBV6-5,ASTQTGRFQPQH
TRBJ2-1,TRBV29-1,SVEPGNEQF
TRBJ2-2,TRBV18,ASSPRTGTSTSGELF
TRBJ2-7,TRBV28,ASSLDRGRPYEQY
TRBJ1-2,TRBV6-5,ASSYSGGAVGYT
TRBJ2-7,TRBV7-2,ASSLEVPTGSYEQY
TRBJ1-5,TRBV6-2/TRBV6-3,ASSYSRDRARGPQH
TRBJ1-1,TRBV21-1,ASSGGSLERAF
TRBJ1-2,TRBV30,AWTLTQTGPYT
TRBJ1-1,TRBV5-1,ASSSEGGQAEAF
TRBJ2-1,TRBV5-1,ASSLFRSNEQF
TRBJ1-6,TRBV19,ASSNLRDSPLH
TRBJ2-5,TRBV7-9,ASSSPRTPREETQY